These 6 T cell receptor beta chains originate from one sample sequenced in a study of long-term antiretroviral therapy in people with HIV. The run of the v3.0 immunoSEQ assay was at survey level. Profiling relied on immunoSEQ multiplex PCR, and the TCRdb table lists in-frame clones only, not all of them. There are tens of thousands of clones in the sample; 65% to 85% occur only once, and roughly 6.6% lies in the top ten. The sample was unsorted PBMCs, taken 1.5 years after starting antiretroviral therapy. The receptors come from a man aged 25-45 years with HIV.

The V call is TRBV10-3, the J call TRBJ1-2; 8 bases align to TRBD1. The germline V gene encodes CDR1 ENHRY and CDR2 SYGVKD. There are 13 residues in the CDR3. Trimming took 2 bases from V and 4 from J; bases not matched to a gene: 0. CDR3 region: CAISETGGYGYTF. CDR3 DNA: TGTGCCATCAGTGAGACAGGGGGCTATGGCTACACCTTC.

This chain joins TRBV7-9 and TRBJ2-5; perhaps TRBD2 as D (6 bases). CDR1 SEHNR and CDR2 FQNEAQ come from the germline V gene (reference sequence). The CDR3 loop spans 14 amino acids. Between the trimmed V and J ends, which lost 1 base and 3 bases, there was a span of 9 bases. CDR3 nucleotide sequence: TGTGCCAGCAGCTTAGTGGAGGGAGAAGAGACCCAGTACTTC. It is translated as CASSLVEGEETQYF.

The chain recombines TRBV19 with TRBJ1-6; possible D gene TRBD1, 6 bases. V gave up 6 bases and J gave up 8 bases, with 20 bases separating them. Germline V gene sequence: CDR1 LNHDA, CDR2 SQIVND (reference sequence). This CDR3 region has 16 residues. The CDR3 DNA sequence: TGTGCCAGTAGCACTACGGAGGGGACATTTTATTCACCCCTCCACTTT. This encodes CASSTTEGTFYSPLHF.

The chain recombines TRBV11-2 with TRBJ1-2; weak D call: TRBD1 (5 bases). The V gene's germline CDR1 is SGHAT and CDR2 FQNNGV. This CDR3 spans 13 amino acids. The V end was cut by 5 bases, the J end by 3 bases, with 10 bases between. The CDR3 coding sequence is TGTGCCAGCAGCCGTGACAGTTACTATGGCTACACCTTC. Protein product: CASSRDSYYGYTF.

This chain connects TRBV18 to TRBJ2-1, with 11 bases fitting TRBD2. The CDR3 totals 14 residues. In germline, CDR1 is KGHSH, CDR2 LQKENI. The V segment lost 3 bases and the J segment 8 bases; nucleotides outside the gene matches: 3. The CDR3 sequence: CASSPGLAGYEQFF. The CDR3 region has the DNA TGTGCCAGCTCACCCGGACTAGCGGGCTATGAGCAGTTCTTC. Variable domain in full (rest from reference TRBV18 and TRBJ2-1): NAGVMQNPRHLVRRRGQEARLRCSPMKGHSHVYWYRQLPEEGLKFMVYLQKENIIDESGMPKERFSAEFPKEGPSILRIQQVVRGDSAAYFCASSPGLAGYEQFFGPGTRLTVL.

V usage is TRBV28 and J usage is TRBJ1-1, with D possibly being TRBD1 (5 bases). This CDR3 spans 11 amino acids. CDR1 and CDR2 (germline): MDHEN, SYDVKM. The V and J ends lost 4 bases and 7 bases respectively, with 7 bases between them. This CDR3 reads CASSSTGEAFF. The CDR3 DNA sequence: TGTGCCAGCAGTTCCACAGGTGAAGCTTTCTTT.